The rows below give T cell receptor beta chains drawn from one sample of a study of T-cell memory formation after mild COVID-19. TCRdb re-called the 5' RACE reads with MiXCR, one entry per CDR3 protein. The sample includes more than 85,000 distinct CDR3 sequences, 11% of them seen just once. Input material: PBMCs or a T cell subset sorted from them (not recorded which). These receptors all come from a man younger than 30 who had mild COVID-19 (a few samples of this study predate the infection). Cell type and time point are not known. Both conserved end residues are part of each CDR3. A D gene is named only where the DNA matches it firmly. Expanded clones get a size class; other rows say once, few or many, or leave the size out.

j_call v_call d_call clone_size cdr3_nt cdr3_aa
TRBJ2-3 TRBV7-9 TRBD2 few TGTGCCAGCAGCCAACTAGCGGGGGTCACGAATACGCAGTATTTT CASSQLAGVTNTQYF
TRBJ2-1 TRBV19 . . TGTGCCAGTAGTATAACAGCGAGCTCCTACAATGAGCAGTTCTTC CASSITASSYNEQFF
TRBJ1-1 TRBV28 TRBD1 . TGTGCCAGCAGCCATTGGACAGGGAAGAACACTGAAGCTTTCTTT CASSHWTGKNTEAFF
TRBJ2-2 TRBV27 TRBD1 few TGTGCCAGCAGCGGGACAGGGGGTTTCGGGGAGCTGTTTTTT CASSGTGGFGELFF
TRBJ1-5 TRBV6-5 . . TGTGCCAGCAGTACAGGGTTTGGAAATCAGCCCCAGCATTTT CASSTGFGNQPQHF
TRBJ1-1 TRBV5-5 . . TGTGCCAGCAGCCCCCTCCCCGGAATATCTTTGAACACTGAAGCTTTCTTT CASSPLPGISLNTEAFF
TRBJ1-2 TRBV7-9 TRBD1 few TGTGCCAGCAGGACAGGGGAGGAAGGCTACACCTTC CASRTGEEGYTF
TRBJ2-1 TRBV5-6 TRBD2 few TGTGCCAGCAGCGGGACTAGCGGGGGTAAGTCCTTCTTC CASSGTSGGKSFF
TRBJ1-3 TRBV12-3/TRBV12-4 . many TGTGCCAGCAGTTTAGTCCAGGGCATATATTTT CASSLVQGIYF
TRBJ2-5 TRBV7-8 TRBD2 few TGTGCCAGCAGCTTTTTTCGCGGGGGGCCCGGCGGGGCCCAGTACTTC CASSFFRGGPGGAQYF
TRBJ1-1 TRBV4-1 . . TGCGCCAGCAGCCCCCTGACAGGAATGAACACTGAAGCTTTCTTT CASSPLTGMNTEAFF
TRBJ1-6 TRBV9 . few TGTGCCAGCAGCGTAGAAGGGGGGTTAGGTAATTCACCCCTCCACTTT CASSVEGGLGNSPLHF
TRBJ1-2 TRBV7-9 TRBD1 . TGTGCCAGCAGCACCCGGGACAGGGGGTCCGGCTATGGCTACACCTTC CASSTRDRGSGYGYTF
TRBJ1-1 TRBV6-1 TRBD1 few TGTGCCGGGGGACAGCTGAACACTGAAGCTTTCTTT CAGGQLNTEAFF
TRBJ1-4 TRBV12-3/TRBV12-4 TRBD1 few TGTGCCAGCAGTTTAGTTCCGGGACAGGGTAATGAAAAACTGTTTTTT CASSLVPGQGNEKLFF
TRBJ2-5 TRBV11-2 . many TGTGCCAGCAGGGACTACTACCAAGAGACCCAGTACTTC CASRDYYQETQYF
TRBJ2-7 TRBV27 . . TGTGCCAGCAGTTTCACGACAGTGGGGAGGTCCTACGAGCAGTACTTC CASSFTTVGRSYEQYF
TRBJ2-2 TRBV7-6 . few TGTGCCAGCAGCCCAGGGGAAACCGGGGAGCTGTTTTTT CASSPGETGELFF
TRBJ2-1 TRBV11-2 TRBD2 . TGTGCCAGCAGCTACCCACCTACGGGACTAGCGGGGTACAATGAGCAGTTCTTC CASSYPPTGLAGYNEQFF
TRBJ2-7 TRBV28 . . TGTGCCAGCAGTTTACCCCCGAGGGACGAGCAGTACTTC CASSLPPRDEQYF
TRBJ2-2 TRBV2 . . TGTGCCATCAAGTTCGGGGAGCTGTTTTTT CAIKFGELFF
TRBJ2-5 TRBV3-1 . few TGTGCCAGCAGTCAAAGGCCAGCCGGAGGGACCCAGTACTTC CASSQRPAGGTQYF
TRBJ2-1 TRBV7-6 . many TGTGCCAGCAGCCGCACGCGGGGTTCCGAATCCTACAATGAGCAGTTCTTC CASSRTRGSESYNEQFF
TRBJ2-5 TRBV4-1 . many TGCGCCAGCAGCCAAGTTGGATTGGGGCAAGAGACCCAGTACTTC CASSQVGLGQETQYF
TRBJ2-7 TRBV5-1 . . TGCGCCAGCAGCTGGGGCGGGGACGAGCAGTACTTC CASSWGGDEQYF
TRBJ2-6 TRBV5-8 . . TGTGCCAGCAGCTTTCTGAGGGATGGGGCCAACGTCCTGACTTTC CASSFLRDGANVLTF
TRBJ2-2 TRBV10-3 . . TGTGCCATCAGTGCCGACTGGGCTCGGGAGCTGTTTTTT CAISADWARELFF
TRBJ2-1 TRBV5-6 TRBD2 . TGTGCCAGCAGCTTGGAGCTAGCGGGGGGACGTGAGCAGTTCTTC CASSLELAGGREQFF
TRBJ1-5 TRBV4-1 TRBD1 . TGCGCCAGCAGCCAAGATCAGGGACAGGTGGGTGCTCAGCCCCAGCATTTT CASSQDQGQVGAQPQHF
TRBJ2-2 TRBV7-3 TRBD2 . TGTGCCAGCAGCGTGACTAGCCCCGGGGAGCTGTTTTTT CASSVTSPGELFF
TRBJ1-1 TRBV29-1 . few TGCAACGTTGAGGGTGGGAACACTGAAGCTTTCTTT CNVEGGNTEAFF
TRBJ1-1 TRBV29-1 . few TGCAGCGCCGGAGCCAGCCTTGAAGCTTTCTTT CSAGASLEAFF
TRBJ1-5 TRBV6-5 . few TGTGCCAGCAGTTTACGGGGCCACAATCAGCCCCAGCATTTT CASSLRGHNQPQHF
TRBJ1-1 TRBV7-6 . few TGTGCCAGCAGCTTAACGATTGTCGGACAGAGGAACACTGAAGCTTTCTTT CASSLTIVGQRNTEAFF
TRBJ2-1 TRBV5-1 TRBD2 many TGCGCCAGTTACCATCATGCTAGCGGGGGGAACAATGAGCAGTTCTTC CASYHHASGGNNEQFF
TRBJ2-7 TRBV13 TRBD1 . TGTGCCAGCAGCGTCACCACGACAGGGGGCAGCGAGCAGTACTTC CASSVTTTGGSEQYF
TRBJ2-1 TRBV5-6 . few TGTGCCAGCAGCTTGGAGTTGGGGAATGAGCAGTTCTTC CASSLELGNEQFF